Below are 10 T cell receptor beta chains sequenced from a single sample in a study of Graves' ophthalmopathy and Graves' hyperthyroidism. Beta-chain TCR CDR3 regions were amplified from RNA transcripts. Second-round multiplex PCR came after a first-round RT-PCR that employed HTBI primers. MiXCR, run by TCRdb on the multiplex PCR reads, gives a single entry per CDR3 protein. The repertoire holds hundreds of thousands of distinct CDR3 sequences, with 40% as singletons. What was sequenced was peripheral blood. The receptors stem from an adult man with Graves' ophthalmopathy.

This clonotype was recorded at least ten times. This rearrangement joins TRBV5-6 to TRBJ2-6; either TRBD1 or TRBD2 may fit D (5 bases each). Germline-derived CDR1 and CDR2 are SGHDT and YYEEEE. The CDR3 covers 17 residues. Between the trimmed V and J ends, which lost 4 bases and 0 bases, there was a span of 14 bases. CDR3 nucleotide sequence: TGTGCCAGCAGCACGCCGGGACCCAGCTCTGGGGCCAACGTCCTGACTTTC. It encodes CASSTPGPSSGANVLTF.

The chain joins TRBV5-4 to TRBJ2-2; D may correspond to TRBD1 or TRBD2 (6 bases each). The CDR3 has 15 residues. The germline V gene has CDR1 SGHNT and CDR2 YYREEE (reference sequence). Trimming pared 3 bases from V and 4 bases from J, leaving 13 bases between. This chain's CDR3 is CASSSGAQSTGELFF. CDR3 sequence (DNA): TGTGCCAGCAGCTCGGGGGCCCAATCCACCGGGGAGCTGTTTTTT.

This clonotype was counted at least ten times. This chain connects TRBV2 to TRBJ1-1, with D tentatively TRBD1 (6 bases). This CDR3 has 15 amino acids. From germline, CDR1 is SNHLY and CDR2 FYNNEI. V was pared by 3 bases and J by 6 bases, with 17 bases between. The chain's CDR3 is CASSDLRGQESEAFF. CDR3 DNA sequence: TGTGCCAGCAGTGATCTGAGGGGACAAGAGTCTGAAGCTTTCTTT. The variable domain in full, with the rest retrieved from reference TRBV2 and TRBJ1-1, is EPEVTQTPSHQVTQMGQEVILRCVPISNHLYFYWYRQILGQKVEFLVSFYNNEISEKSEIFDDQFSVERPDGSNFTLKIRSTKLEDSAMYFCASSDLRGQESEAFFGQGTRLTVV.

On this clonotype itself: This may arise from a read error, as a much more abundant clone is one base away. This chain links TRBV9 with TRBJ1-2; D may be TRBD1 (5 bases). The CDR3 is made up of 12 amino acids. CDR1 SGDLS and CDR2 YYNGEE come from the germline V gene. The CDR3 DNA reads TGTGCCAGCAGCGTAGGGGGGTATGGCTGCACCTTC. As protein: CASSVGGYGCTF.

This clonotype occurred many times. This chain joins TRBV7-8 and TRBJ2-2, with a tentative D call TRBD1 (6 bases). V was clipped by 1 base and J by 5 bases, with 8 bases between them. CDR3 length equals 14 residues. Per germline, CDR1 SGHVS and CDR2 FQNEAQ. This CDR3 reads CASSLGQATGELFF. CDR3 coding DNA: TGTGCCAGCAGCTTAGGACAGGCGACCGGGGAGCTGTTTTTT.

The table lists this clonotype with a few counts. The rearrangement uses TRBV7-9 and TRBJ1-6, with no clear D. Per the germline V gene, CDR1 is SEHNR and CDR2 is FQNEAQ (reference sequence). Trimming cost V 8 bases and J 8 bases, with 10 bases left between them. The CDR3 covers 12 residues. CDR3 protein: CASRPLDSPLHF. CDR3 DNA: TGTGCCAGCCGTCCTTTAGATTCACCCCTCCACTTT.

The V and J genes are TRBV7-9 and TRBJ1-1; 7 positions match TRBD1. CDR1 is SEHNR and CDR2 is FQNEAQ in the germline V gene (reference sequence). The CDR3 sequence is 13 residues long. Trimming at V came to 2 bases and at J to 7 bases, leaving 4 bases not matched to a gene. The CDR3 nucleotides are TGTGCCAGCAGCTTAAGCCAGGGGGATGAAGCTTTCTTT. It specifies CASSLSQGDEAFF.

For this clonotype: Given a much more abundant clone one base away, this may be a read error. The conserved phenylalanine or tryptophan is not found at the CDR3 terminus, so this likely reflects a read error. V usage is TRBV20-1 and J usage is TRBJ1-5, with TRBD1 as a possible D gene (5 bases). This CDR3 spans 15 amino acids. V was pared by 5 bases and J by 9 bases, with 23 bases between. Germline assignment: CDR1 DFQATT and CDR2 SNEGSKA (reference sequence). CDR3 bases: TGCAGTGCTGTAACGGGTTCAGGGCACCTTGGGCCCCAGCATCTT. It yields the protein CSAVTGSGHLGPQHL.

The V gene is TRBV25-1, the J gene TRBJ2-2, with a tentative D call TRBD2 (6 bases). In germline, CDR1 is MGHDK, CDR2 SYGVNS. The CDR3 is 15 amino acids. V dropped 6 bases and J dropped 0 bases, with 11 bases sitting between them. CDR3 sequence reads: CASSGGFANTGELFF. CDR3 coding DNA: TGTGCCAGCAGCGGGGGTTTCGCGAACACCGGGGAGCTGTTTTTT.

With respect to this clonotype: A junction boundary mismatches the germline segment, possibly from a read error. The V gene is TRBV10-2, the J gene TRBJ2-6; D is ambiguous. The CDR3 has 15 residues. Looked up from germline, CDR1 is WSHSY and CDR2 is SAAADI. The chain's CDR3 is CASSESHSGANVLTF. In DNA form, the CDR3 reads TGTGCCAGCAGTGAAAGTCACTCTGGGGCCAACGTCCTGACTTTC.